These 10 T cell receptor beta chains were sequenced from one sample in a study of T-cell memory formation after mild COVID-19. Each CDR3 protein is one row after TCRdb ran MiXCR on the 5' RACE reads. The table records under 450,000 distinct CDR3 sequences, more than 20% of them present only once. Sequenced sample: PBMCs or a T cell subset sorted from them (not recorded which). The origin of the receptors is an adult woman who had mild COVID-19 (a few samples of this study predate the infection). Cell type and time point are not known.

In its sample, this clonotype was seen once. The chain joins TRBV10-3 to TRBJ2-2; 10 bases fit TRBD2. After removal of 4 bases from V and 0 bases from J, the junction contained 5 bases not matched to a gene. Per germline, CDR1 ENHRY and CDR2 SYGVKD. The CDR3 contains 17 residues. The CDR3 region has the DNA TGTGCCATCAGTGCGGCTAGCGGGGGACCGAACACCGGGGAGCTGTTTTTT. Residues: CAISAASGGPNTGELFF.

The chain links TRBV27 to TRBJ2-7; 7 bases line up with TRBD1. Germline values: CDR1 MNHEY, CDR2 SMNVEV (reference sequence). J was trimmed by 1 base and V by 5 bases; bases with no gene match: 5. The CDR3 is made up of 14 amino acids. The CDR3 protein is CASSRQGPSYEQYF. The CDR3 region has the DNA TGTGCCAGCAGTCGACAGGGTCCGTCCTACGAGCAGTACTTC.

The CDR3 reads CASSYEAGGTSEQYF. The DNA for the CDR3 is TGCGCCAGCAGCTACGAAGCGGGGGGAACCTCCGAGCAGTACTTC. V and J are TRBV5-1 and TRBJ2-7; 9 nucleotides line up with TRBD2. This CDR3 is 15 amino acids long. CDR1 is SGHRS and CDR2 is YFSETQ in the germline V gene. With V trimmed by 3 bases and J by 6 bases, 10 bases remained unmatched. Full variable domain (rest looked up from reference TRBV5-1 and TRBJ2-7): KAGVTQTPRYLIKTRGQQVTLSCSPISGHRSVSWYQQTPGQGLQFLFEYFSETQRNKGNFPGRFSGRQFSNSRSEMNVSTLELGDSALYLCASSYEAGGTSEQYFGPGTRLTVT.

J is TRBJ2-5 and V is TRBV7-2; D is possibly TRBD1 (6 bases). The V and J ends lost 5 bases and 2 bases respectively, with 15 bases between them. The CDR3 covers 15 residues. Germline values: CDR1 SGHTA, CDR2 FQGNSA. In DNA form, the CDR3 reads TGTGCCAGCAGCCAAAGAACAGGGATACAAGAGACCCAGTACTTC. It yields the protein CASSQRTGIQETQYF. The variable domain in full, with the rest retrieved from reference TRBV7-2 and TRBJ2-5, is GAGVSQSPSNKVTEKGKDVELRCDPISGHTALYWYRQSLGQGLEFLIYFQGNSAPDKSGLPSDRFSAERTGGSVSTLTIQRTQQEDSAVYLCASSQRTGIQETQYFGPGTRLLVL.

This clonotype was seen a handful of times. The genes are TRBV20-1 and TRBJ2-7; D perhaps matches TRBD1 (6 bases). CDR3 length: 14 amino acids. V lost 0 bases and J 2 bases, leaving 11 bases between the germline ends. CDR1 is DFQATT and CDR2 is SNEGSKA in the germline V gene (reference sequence). DNA for the CDR3: TGCAGTGCTAGAGATTCAGGGGCCGCCTACGAGCAGTACTTC. Translation: CSARDSGAAYEQYF.

This chain links TRBV10-2 with TRBJ1-5, with a weak D call TRBD1 (5 bases). This CDR3 comprises 18 residues. Trimming took off 4 bases at V and 0 bases at J, with 19 bases between the two ends. Germline V lookup: CDR1 WSHSY, CDR2 SAAADI. The CDR3 coding sequence is TGCGCCAGCAGTGGGAACCCCGAAAGGGGTTATAGCAATCAGCCCCAGCATTTT. Protein product: CASSGNPERGYSNQPQHF.

The rearrangement uses TRBV12-3 or TRBV12-4 and TRBJ2-7; D is unclear. The ends were cut back, 5 bases at V and 5 bases at J, with 13 bases in the middle. There are 13 residues in the CDR3. The CDR3 DNA is TGTGCCAGCAGTCTTCTGGGGAACCACGAGCAGTACTTC. It specifies CASSLLGNHEQYF.

This clonotype has a handful of counts. The V call is TRBV3-1, the J call TRBJ2-3; 7 bases match TRBD1. Germline V lookup: CDR1 LGHDT, CDR2 YNNKEL (reference sequence). CDR3 size: 15 residues. The J segment lost 0 bases and the V segment lost 5 bases, leaving 5 bases of the junction unmatched. For the CDR3, the DNA is TGTGCCAGCAGCTATCGACAGGGAAGCACAGATACGCAGTATTTT. The encoded protein is CASSYRQGSTDTQYF.

Only a few counts were recorded for this clonotype. V usage is TRBV12-3 or TRBV12-4 and J usage is TRBJ2-1; 7 nucleotides agree with TRBD2. This CDR3 region has 15 residues. J gave up 3 bases and V 4 bases, and 6 bases lay outside the gene matches. CDR3 sequence reads: CASSSSGAVYNEQFF. CDR3 DNA sequence: TGTGCCAGCAGTTCCAGCGGGGCCGTCTACAATGAGCAGTTCTTC.

The table lists this clonotype with a few counts. This rearrangement joins TRBV7-2 to TRBJ1-4; D gene ambiguous. The CDR3 runs 15 residues. Per the germline V gene, CDR1 is SGHTA and CDR2 is FQGNSA. V lost 5 bases to trimming and J lost 8 bases, with 18 bases between them. This CDR3 reads CASSVWGNSGEKLFF. CDR3 in DNA: TGTGCCAGCAGCGTCTGGGGAAATAGCGGCGAAAAACTGTTTTTT.